The clone carrying this TCR beta chain was detected many times. As yet, its antigen is unknown. The V end was cut by 1 base, the J end by 2 bases, with 15 bases between. This CDR3 comprises 17 residues. The germline gives CDR1 SGHRS, CDR2 YFSETQ. This record belongs to a study of response to subunit inactivated influenza vaccine. General observations from the study: Researchers suggested that each seasonal influenza vaccination recruits few new T cells.

TCRdb processed the RT-PCR reads anew with MiXCR; each CDR3 protein has one entry. Of 550,000 to 650,000 distinct CDR3 sequences in the sample, 12% are singletons; the top ten hold roughly a tenth. This sequence was found in a man aged 50 or older who received an inactivated influenza vaccine. The source was PBMCs from blood, collected on the day of vaccination. The chain combines TRBV5-1 with TRBJ2-2; a possible D gene is TRBD2 (6 bases). CDR3 protein: CASSLFLWRANTGELFF. The CDR3 DNA sequence: TGCGCCAGCAGCTTGTTTCTCTGGAGGGCCAACACCGGGGAGCTGTTTTTT.